The rows below give T cell receptor beta chains drawn from one sample of a study of T cells after yellow fever vaccination. One entry per CDR3 protein results from TCRdb running MiXCR on the 5' RACE reads. The table includes some 150,000 distinct CDR3 sequences, more than 6.5% detected once. This specimen was CD4+ T cells sorted from PBMCs, taken 10 days after the yellow fever booster vaccination. The receptors here all came from a man younger than 45 who received the YFV17D yellow fever vaccine. The CDR3 runs from the conserved cysteine through the conserved F or W. Each record gives: V gene, J gene, clone size, D gene, CDR3 protein, CDR3 DNA. D genes are given only for firm matches. Rows give clone size only sometimes, using once, few, many, or a class for an expanded clone.

TRBV24-1	TRBJ2-7	many	-	CATSQDRPYEQYF	TGTGCCACCAGCCAGGACAGACCCTACGAGCAGTACTTC
TRBV10-2	TRBJ2-7	many	-	CASTASGGLSTYEQYF	TGCGCCAGCACGGCCTCAGGGGGGCTCAGTACCTACGAGCAGTACTTC
TRBV7-2	TRBJ2-1	many	-	CASNRAHLTNNEQFF	TGTGCCAGCAACAGGGCCCACCTTACGAACAATGAGCAGTTCTTC
TRBV30	TRBJ2-1	many	TRBD1	CAWSPGQRVNEQFF	TGTGCCTGGAGTCCGGGACAGCGAGTAAATGAGCAGTTCTTC
TRBV30	TRBJ2-6	many	-	CAWSSGANVLTF	TGTGCCTGGAGTTCTGGGGCCAACGTCCTGACTTTC
TRBV28	TRBJ2-1	few	-	CASRHPLGADEQFF	TGTGCCAGCAGACACCCCCTAGGCGCGGATGAGCAGTTCTTC
TRBV20-1	TRBJ2-7	many	-	CSARSPYEQYF	TGCAGTGCTCGAAGCCCCTACGAGCAGTACTTC
TRBV19	TRBJ2-1	-	-	CATSRASEGEQFF	TGTGCCACCTCCCGGGCCTCAGAGGGTGAGCAGTTCTTC
TRBV6-1	TRBJ2-1	many	-	CASRSQGTYNEQFF	TGTGCCAGCAGATCACAGGGAACGTACAATGAGCAGTTCTTC
TRBV30	TRBJ2-7	-	-	CAWSVGGTYEQYF	TGTGCCTGGAGTGTCGGAGGGACCTACGAGCAGTACTTC
TRBV7-2	TRBJ1-1	few	-	CASSLDRRMNTEAFF	TGTGCCAGCAGCTTAGACAGGCGGATGAACACTGAAGCTTTCTTT
TRBV6-5	TRBJ2-7	many	-	CASSSGQLYEQYF	TGTGCCAGCAGTTCTGGTCAGCTCTACGAGCAGTACTTC
TRBV20-1	TRBJ2-5	few	TRBD2	CSARVASGGETQYF	TGCAGTGCTAGAGTGGCCTCGGGGGGGGAGACCCAGTACTTC
TRBV21-1	TRBJ2-3	many	-	CPTARGEREGQGRTDTQYF	TGTCCAACAGCTAGGGGCGAGCGGGAGGGCCAAGGAAGAACAGATACGCAGTATTTT
TRBV12-3/TRBV12-4	TRBJ2-1	-	TRBD1	CASSFGQGSNEQFF	TGTGCCAGCAGTTTTGGACAGGGTTCCAATGAGCAGTTCTTC
TRBV10-3	TRBJ2-1	many	TRBD2	CAISPGLAVSNEQFF	TGTGCCATCAGCCCGGGACTAGCTGTTTCCAATGAGCAGTTCTTC
TRBV20-1	TRBJ1-4	-	-	CSARALTTTNEKLFF	TGCAGTGCTAGAGCGCTGACAACAACTAATGAAAAACTGTTTTTT
TRBV3-1	TRBJ2-2	many	-	CASSRPTGELFF	TGTGCCAGCAGCCGGCCAACCGGGGAGCTGTTTTTT
TRBV20-1	TRBJ2-4	many	-	CSVRSLAKNIQYF	TGCAGTGTTCGAAGCCTAGCCAAAAACATTCAGTACTTC
TRBV18	TRBJ2-1	few	-	CASSPLAVGYNEQFF	TGTGCCAGCTCACCACTTGCCGTGGGGTACAATGAGCAGTTCTTC
TRBV4-3	TRBJ2-1	few	TRBD2	CASSQDIPNGGRGYNEQFF	TGCGCCAGCAGCCAAGATATCCCGAATGGCGGGAGAGGGTACAATGAGCAGTTCTTC
TRBV27	TRBJ1-3	many	-	CASKPSGGGGNTIYF	TGTGCCAGCAAACCCTCCGGCGGCGGTGGAAACACCATATATTTT
TRBV12-3/TRBV12-4	TRBJ1-5	many	-	CASTATGTNQPQHF	TGTGCCAGCACTGCCACAGGGACAAATCAGCCCCAGCATTTT
TRBV5-1	TRBJ2-3	many	TRBD2	CASSLPAGVGDTQYF	TGCGCCAGCAGCCTCCCCGCGGGAGTGGGGGACACGCAGTATTTT
TRBV20-1	TRBJ1-1	many	-	CSARAGTYTEAFF	TGCAGTGCTAGAGCCGGGACCTACACTGAAGCTTTCTTT
TRBV4-3	TRBJ2-7	many	-	CASSQDRETRSSYEQYF	TGCGCCAGCAGCCAAGATAGAGAGACCAGGAGCTCCTACGAGCAGTACTTC
TRBV11-2	TRBJ1-2	many	-	CASSLDPGYGYTF	TGTGCCAGCAGCCTCGACCCGGGGTATGGCTACACCTTC
TRBV6-1	TRBJ2-6	many	-	CASSPPRSGANVLTF	TGTGCCAGCAGTCCTCCGAGGTCCGGGGCCAACGTCCTGACTTTC
TRBV5-4	TRBJ2-3	-	-	CASSPAGGQNTDTQYF	TGTGCCAGCAGCCCCGCGGGTGGTCAGAACACAGATACGCAGTATTTT
TRBV20-1	TRBJ2-5	many	-	CSAQYLAAQETQYF	TGCAGTGCTCAGTACTTAGCGGCTCAAGAGACCCAGTACTTC
TRBV2	TRBJ1-5	many	-	CASSLGGSNQPQHF	TGTGCCAGCAGTTTAGGAGGAAGCAATCAGCCCCAGCATTTT
TRBV29-1	TRBJ2-1	many	-	CSVASVYNEQFF	TGCAGCGTAGCCTCGGTGTACAATGAGCAGTTCTTC
TRBV28	TRBJ2-7	many	TRBD1	CASSAGQAPGEQYF	TGTGCCAGCAGTGCGGGACAGGCTCCCGGCGAGCAGTACTTC
TRBV7-2	TRBJ1-1	many	-	CASSLSTVMNTEAFF	TGTGCCAGCAGCCTATCAACGGTGATGAACACTGAAGCTTTCTTT
TRBV20-1	TRBJ2-7	many	TRBD1	CSADAGGAALDEQYF	TGCAGTGCCGATGCAGGGGGCGCAGCTCTTGACGAGCAGTACTTC
TRBV20-1	TRBJ2-5	-	TRBD1	CCARDWRQGVQVETQYF	TGCTGTGCTAGAGATTGGAGACAGGGGGTCCAGGTGGAGACCCAGTACTTC
TRBV12-3/TRBV12-4	TRBJ2-5	many	TRBD1	CASRETGQETQYF	TGTGCCAGCAGGGAGACAGGGCAAGAGACCCAGTACTTC
TRBV7-9	TRBJ1-1	few	-	CASSLGSATEAFF	TGTGCCAGCAGCTTAGGGTCTGCCACTGAAGCTTTCTTT
TRBV20-1	TRBJ1-4	many	TRBD1	CSASQGAANEKLFF	TGCAGTGCTAGTCAGGGGGCGGCAAATGAAAAACTGTTTTTT
TRBV15	TRBJ2-3	-	-	CATSPDRTDTQYF	TGTGCCACCAGCCCGGACCGCACAGATACGCAGTATTTT
TRBV12-3/TRBV12-4	TRBJ2-7	many	-	CASSLALEQYF	TGTGCCAGCAGTTTAGCGCTAGAGCAGTACTTC
TRBV5-1	TRBJ1-2	few	-	CASSSRSDTDYGYTF	TGCGCCAGCTCGTCAAGGAGTGACACTGACTATGGCTACACCTTC
TRBV7-2	TRBJ2-3	many	-	CASSFPLASTDTQYF	TGTGCCAGCAGTTTCCCTCTTGCTAGCACAGATACGCAGTATTTT
TRBV18	TRBJ2-5	many	TRBD2	CASSPGTSGQETQYF	TGTGCCAGCTCACCGGGGACTAGCGGCCAAGAGACCCAGTACTTC
TRBV7-9	TRBJ2-1	-	-	CASTRPSSYDEQFF	TGTGCCAGCACCCGGCCGAGCTCCTACGATGAGCAGTTCTTC
TRBV20-1	TRBJ2-5	many	-	CSARGTAQETQYF	TGCAGTGCTAGAGGGACAGCACAAGAGACCCAGTACTTC
TRBV30	TRBJ2-5	many	-	CAWLVVTSYQETQYF	TGTGCCTGGTTAGTTGTGACATCGTACCAAGAGACCCAGTACTTC
TRBV7-2	TRBJ2-7	many	-	CASSLRRGEQYF	TGTGCCAGCAGCCTACGGAGAGGCGAGCAGTACTTC